The 8 T cell receptor beta chains below were found in one sample sequenced in a study of blood T cells in healthy people across ages. A sample-barcoded 5' primer and a J-beta primer mix were used in a second PCR of about 7 to 11 cycles. TCRdb analysed the 5' RACE reads with MiXCR anew, one entry per CDR3 protein. This repertoire shows fewer than 900,000 distinct CDR3 sequences, about 40% found once; its top ten account for around a fifth. The sample consisted of blood. Every receptor here comes from a woman in her fifties or sixties in good health.

On this clonotype: The junction does not match germline at one end; this may be a read error. The chain employs TRBV15 and TRBJ2-3; no definite D call. The CDR3 is 14 residues long. Per germline, CDR1 LNHNV and CDR2 YYDKDF (reference sequence). This CDR3 is CATSREISTDMQYF. CDR3 bases: TGTGCCACCAGCAGAGAAATTTCCACAGATATGCAGTATTTT.

DNA of the CDR3: TGTGCCAGCAGTTACTCGGGAAGCGGCCCCTCCCAGTTCTTC. It specifies CASSYSGSGPSQFF. The V call is TRBV6-5, the J call TRBJ2-1; D might be TRBD2 (5 bases). CDR3 size: 14 residues. The ends were cut back, 0 bases at V and 13 bases at J, with 16 bases in the middle. Germline CDR1 is MNHEY and CDR2 is SVGAGI.

The V call is TRBV12-5, the J call TRBJ2-2; a weak D match, TRBD1 (5 bases). With 7 bases removed from V and 1 base from J, the gap between germline ends came to 10 bases. The CDR3 has 14 residues. CDR1 and CDR2 from the germline V gene are LGHNT and FRNRAP. In nucleotides, the CDR3 is TGTGCTAGTGCCACCCAGGGGAACACCGGGGAGCTGTTTTTT. Amino acids: CASATQGNTGELFF.

To note about this clonotype: A much larger clonotype is one base distant, so this may be a read error. V is TRBV14 and J is TRBJ1-1, with TRBD1 as a possible D gene (5 bases). The length of the CDR3 is 14 residues. In germline, CDR1 is SGHDN, CDR2 FVKESK. CDR3 loop: CVSSQFSGGTEAFF. CDR3 in DNA: TGTGTCAGCAGCCAATTCAGCGGGGGGACTGAAGCTTTCTTT. Using reference TRBV14 and TRBJ1-1 for the parts outside the CDR3, the full variable domain is EAGVTQFPSHSVIEKGQTVTLRCDPISGHDNLYWYRRVMGKEIKFLLHFVKESKQDESGMPNNRFLAERTGGTYSTLKVQPAELEDSGVYFCVSSQFSGGTEAFFGQGTRLTVV.

The chain employs TRBV9 and TRBJ2-1; no clear D gene. The germline V gene has CDR1 SGDLS and CDR2 YYNGEE. The CDR3 is made up of 17 amino acids. Deletions cut 0 bases from V and 0 bases from J, with 13 bases between. The CDR3 region has the DNA TGTGCCAGCAGCGTAGATGGCCCACCGAGCTCCTACAATGAGCAGTTCTTC. Translated: CASSVDGPPSSYNEQFF.

The V call is TRBV20-1, the J call TRBJ1-6, with D unresolved. V was cut by 6 bases and J by 12 bases, with 21 bases left in between. Germline CDR1 and CDR2: DFQATT and SNEGSKA (reference sequence). The CDR3 is 14 amino acids. CDR3: CSAAPPGPGRPLHF. The CDR3 bases are TGCAGTGCCGCGCCTCCGGGCCCCGGAAGACCCCTCCACTTT.

This clonotype was seen more than once but under ten times. V is TRBV7-2 and J is TRBJ1-1; D perhaps matches TRBD1 (6 bases). From germline, CDR1 is SGHTA and CDR2 FQGNSA. The CDR3 runs to 14 residues. V shed 6 bases and J shed 0 bases, with 11 bases lying between them. The CDR3 spells CASRKTGLNTEAFF. Here the CDR3 DNA reads TGTGCCAGCAGGAAAACAGGGCTGAACACTGAAGCTTTCTTT. Full variable domain (remainder filled in from reference TRBV7-2 and TRBJ1-1): GAGVSQSPSNKVTEKGKDVELRCDPISGHTALYWYRQSLGQGLEFLIYFQGNSAPDKSGLPSDRFSAERTGGSVSTLTIQRTQQEDSAVYLCASRKTGLNTEAFFGQGTRLTVV.

The chain joins TRBV10-3 to TRBJ1-2; D possibly corresponds to TRBD1 (5 bases). This CDR3 comprises 14 residues. The V end was cut by 3 bases, the J end by 6 bases, with 14 bases between. CDR1 is ENHRY, CDR2 SYGVKD, per germline. DNA of the CDR3: TGTGCCATCAGTGAAGGGGCAGGGAGGAATGGCTACACCTTC. Its protein product is CAISEGAGRNGYTF.